This T cell receptor (beta chain) was recovered during a study of blood T cell repertoires in COVID-19. Study information: The United States, Italy and Spain provided the acute and convalescent COVID-19 samples.

Authors' data handling: Scientists estimated how many nucleated cells there were by amplifying reference gene primers. Using immunoSEQ multiplex PCR, the repertoire was profiled, and TCRdb retains in-frame clones only, with some absent. D and trimming come from the DNA, and the V and J calls and clone size come from that table. The repertoire holds 120,000 to 150,000 clones, less than 90% seen once, with under 7% in the top ten. CDR3 size: 15 residues. V gave up 4 bases and J gave up 3 bases, with 16 bases separating them. Germline CDR1 is SGHRS and CDR2 is YFSETQ. This clone was picked up one time. The sequenced material came from PBMCs or T cells enriched from blood (not recorded which). This chain uses TRBV5-1 with TRBJ1-1; weak D call: TRBD1 (5 bases). The receptor comes from a middle-aged man with acute COVID-19. CDR3 in amino acids: CASSQEGSPDTEAFF. The CDR3 DNA sequence: TGCGCCAGCAGCCAGGAGGGGAGTCCCGACACTGAAGCTTTCTTT.